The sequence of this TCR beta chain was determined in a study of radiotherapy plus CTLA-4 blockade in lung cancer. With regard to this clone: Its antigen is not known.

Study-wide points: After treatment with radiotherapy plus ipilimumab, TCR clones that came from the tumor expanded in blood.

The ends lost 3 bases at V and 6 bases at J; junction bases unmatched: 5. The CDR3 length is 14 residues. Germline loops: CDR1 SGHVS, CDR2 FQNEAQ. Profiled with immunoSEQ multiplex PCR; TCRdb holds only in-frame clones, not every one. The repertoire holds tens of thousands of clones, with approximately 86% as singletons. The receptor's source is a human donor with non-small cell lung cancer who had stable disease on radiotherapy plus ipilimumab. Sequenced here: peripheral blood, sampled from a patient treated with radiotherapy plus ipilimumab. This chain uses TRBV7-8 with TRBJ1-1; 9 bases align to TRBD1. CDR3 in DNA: TGTGCCAGCAGCTTCTTAAGGACAGGGGCTGAAGCTTTCTTT. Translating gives CASSFLRTGAEAFF.